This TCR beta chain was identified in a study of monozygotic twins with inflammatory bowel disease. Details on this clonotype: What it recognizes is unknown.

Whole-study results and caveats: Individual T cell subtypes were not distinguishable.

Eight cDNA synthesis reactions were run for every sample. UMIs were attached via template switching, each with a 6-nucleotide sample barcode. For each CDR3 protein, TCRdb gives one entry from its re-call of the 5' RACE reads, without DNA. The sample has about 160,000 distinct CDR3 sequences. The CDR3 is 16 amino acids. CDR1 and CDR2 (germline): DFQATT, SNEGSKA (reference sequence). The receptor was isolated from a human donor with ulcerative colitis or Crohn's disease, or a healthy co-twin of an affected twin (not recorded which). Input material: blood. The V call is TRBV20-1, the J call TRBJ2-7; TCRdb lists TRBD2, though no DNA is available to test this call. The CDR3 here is CSARDSGGRISYEQYF.